A selection of T cell receptor beta chains follows, all from one sample in a study of response to subunit inactivated influenza vaccine. A single record per CDR3 protein comes from TCRdb applying MiXCR to the RT-PCR reads. The profile covers about 540,000 distinct CDR3 sequences, with under 30% appearing a single time and 2.8% taken by the ten largest. The sample was also reused in another study, on T cells expressing NK-cell markers.

Here the sequenced sample was CD4+ T cells sorted from PBMCs, taken roughly 12 days after vaccination. These TCRs come from a man in his fifties or sixties who received an inactivated influenza vaccine. Both conserved end residues are part of each CDR3. A D gene is named only where the DNA matches it firmly. Where a row states a size, it is once, few, many or the class of an expanded clone; other rows omit it.

>TRBV4-2|TRBD1|few|TRBJ2-5
CASSQEVRTGQETQYF
TGTGCCAGCAGCCAAGAAGTTAGGACAGGACAAGAGACCCAGTACTTC
>TRBV29-1|-|few|TRBJ2-2
CSVSLGRRITGELFF
TGCAGCGTTAGTCTCGGGAGAAGAATCACCGGGGAGCTGTTTTTT
>TRBV7-2|TRBD1|-|TRBJ2-3
CASTKDRGRTDTQYF
TGTGCCAGCACCAAAGACAGGGGGCGAACAGATACGCAGTATTTT
>TRBV20-1|TRBD2|few|TRBJ2-2
CSARDPSGVGELFF
TGCAGTGCTAGAGATCCTAGCGGGGTCGGGGAGCTGTTTTTT
>TRBV6-1|-|-|TRBJ2-7
CASRSSGRGRYEQYF
TGTGCCAGCAGATCTTCAGGACGAGGACGGTACGAGCAGTACTTC
>TRBV7-2|-|-|TRBJ1-1
CASYMHGGTEAFF
TGTGCCAGCTATATGCACGGGGGTACTGAAGCTTTCTTT
>TRBV29-1|-|-|TRBJ1-1
CSADPLGEGTEAFF
TGCAGCGCCGACCCCCTGGGGGAGGGGACTGAAGCTTTCTTT
>TRBV5-1|-|many|TRBJ2-7
CASSPASGTTYEQYF
TGCGCCAGCAGCCCCGCATCCGGGACAACTTACGAGCAGTACTTC
>TRBV12-3/TRBV12-4|-|many|TRBJ2-5
CASSLRRETQYF
TGTGCCAGCAGTTTACGCAGAGAGACCCAGTACTTC
>TRBV27|TRBD2|few|TRBJ2-5
CASSGLAQETQYF
TGTGCCAGCAGTGGACTAGCTCAAGAGACCCAGTACTTC
>TRBV20-1|TRBD2|-|TRBJ2-3
CSAHRLAADTQYF
TGCAGTGCACATCGACTAGCGGCAGATACGCAGTATTTT
>TRBV20-1|-|-|TRBJ2-1
CSARDLRLGNYNEQFF
TGCAGTGCTAGAGATCTGAGACTAGGGAACTACAATGAGCAGTTCTTC
>TRBV7-3|-|-|TRBJ1-1
CASSSLGQARTEAFF
TGTGCCAGCAGCTCCCTCGGCCAGGCGAGGACTGAAGCTTTCTTT
>TRBV18|-|few|TRBJ1-2
CASSPESKGYYGYTF
TGTGCCAGCTCACCGGAAAGTAAGGGCTACTATGGCTACACCTTC
>TRBV24-1|TRBD1|few|TRBJ2-3
CATSEYRGTDTQYF
TGTGCCACCAGTGAGTACAGGGGAACAGATACGCAGTATTTT